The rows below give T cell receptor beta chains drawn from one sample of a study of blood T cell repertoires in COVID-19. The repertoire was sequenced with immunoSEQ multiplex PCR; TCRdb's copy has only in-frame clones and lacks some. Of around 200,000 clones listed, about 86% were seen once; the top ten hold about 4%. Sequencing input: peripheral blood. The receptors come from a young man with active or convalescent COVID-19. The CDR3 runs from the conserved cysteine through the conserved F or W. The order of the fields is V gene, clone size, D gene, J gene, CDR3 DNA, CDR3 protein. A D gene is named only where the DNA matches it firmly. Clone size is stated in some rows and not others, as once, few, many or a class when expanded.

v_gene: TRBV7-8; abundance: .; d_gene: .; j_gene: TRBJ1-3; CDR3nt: TGTGCCAGCAGCGCGTCAGGGACTGGAAACACCATATATTTT; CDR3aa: CASSASGTGNTIYF
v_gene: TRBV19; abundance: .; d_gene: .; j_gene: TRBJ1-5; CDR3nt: TGTGCCAGTAGTATAGAAGGGAGACTCTCTAATCAGCCCCAGCATTTT; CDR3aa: CASSIEGRLSNQPQHF
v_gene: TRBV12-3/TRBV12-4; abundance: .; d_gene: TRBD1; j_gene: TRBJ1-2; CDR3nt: TGTGCCAGCAGTTTCGGACAGGGGGAGGGCTACACCTTC; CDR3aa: CASSFGQGEGYTF
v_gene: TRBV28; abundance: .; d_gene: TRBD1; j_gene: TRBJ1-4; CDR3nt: TGTGCCAGCAGTGCTCCGGACAGGGTCGGAGAAAAACTGTTTTTT; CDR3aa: CASSAPDRVGEKLFF
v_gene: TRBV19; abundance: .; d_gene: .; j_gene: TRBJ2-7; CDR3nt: TGTGCCAGTAGCTTTGCAGGCTCCTACGAGCAGTACTTC; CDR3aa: CASSFAGSYEQYF
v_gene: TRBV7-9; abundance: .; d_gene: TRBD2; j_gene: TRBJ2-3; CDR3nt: TGTGCCAGCAGCTCAAGACTAGCGGGAGGGCGGACAGATACGCAGTATTTT; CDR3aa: CASSSRLAGGRTDTQYF
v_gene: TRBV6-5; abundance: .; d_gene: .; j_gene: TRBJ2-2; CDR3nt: TGTGCCAGCAGTTTAGAAACCCGCCGCGCCGGGGAGCTGTTTTTT; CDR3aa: CASSLETRRAGELFF
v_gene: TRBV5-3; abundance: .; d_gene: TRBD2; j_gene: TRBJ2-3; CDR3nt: TGTGCCAGAAGCCGGAGCGGGAGCAAGGATACGCAGTATTTT; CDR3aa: CARSRSGSKDTQYF
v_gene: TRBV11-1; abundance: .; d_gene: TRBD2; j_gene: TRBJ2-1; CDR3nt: TGTGCCAGCAGCCCGCGGGGCCTAGCGGGAGGGAATGAGCAGTTCTTC; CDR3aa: CASSPRGLAGGNEQFF
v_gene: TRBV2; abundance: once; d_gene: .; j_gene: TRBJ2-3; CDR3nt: TGTGCCAGCAGTCGAGCGGAGGATAACACAGATACGCAGTATTTT; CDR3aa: CASSRAEDNTDTQYF
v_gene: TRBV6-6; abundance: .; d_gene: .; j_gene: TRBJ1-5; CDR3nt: TGTGCCAGCAGTTATCAGGGGAACAATCAGCCCCAGCATTTT; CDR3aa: CASSYQGNNQPQHF
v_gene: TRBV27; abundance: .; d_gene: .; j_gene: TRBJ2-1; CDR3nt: TGTGCCAGCAGTTACCTGGGAGGTCTGGGAAATGAGCAGTTCTTC; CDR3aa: CASSYLGGLGNEQFF
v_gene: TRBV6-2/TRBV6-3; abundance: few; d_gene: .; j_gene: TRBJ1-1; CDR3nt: TGTGCCAGCAGTATACCCAGGGTTACTGAAGCTTTCTTT; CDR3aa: CASSIPRVTEAFF
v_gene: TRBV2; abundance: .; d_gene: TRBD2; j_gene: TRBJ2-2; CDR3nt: TGTGCCAGCAGCTTAGCGGGATCGAACACCGGGGAGCTGTTTTTT; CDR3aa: CASSLAGSNTGELFF
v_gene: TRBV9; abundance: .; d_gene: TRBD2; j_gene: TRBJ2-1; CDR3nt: TGTGCCAGCAGCGTTCTAGCGGGAATCTACAATGAGCAGTTCTTC; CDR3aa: CASSVLAGIYNEQFF
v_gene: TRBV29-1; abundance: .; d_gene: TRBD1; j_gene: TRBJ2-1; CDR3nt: TGCAGCGTCGAATCCGGGACAGGAGAGGGGAATGAGCAGTTCTTC; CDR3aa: CSVESGTGEGNEQFF
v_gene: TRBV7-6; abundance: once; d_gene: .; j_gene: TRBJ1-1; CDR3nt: TGTGCCAGCTCCTACGGCGGGGTAGCTTTCTTT; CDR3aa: CASSYGGVAFF
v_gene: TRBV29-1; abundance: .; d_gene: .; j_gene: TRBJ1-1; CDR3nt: TGCAGCGTTGGTCAGACAATGAACACTGAAGCTTTCTTT; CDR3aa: CSVGQTMNTEAFF
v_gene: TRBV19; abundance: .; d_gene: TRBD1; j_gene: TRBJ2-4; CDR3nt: TGTGCCAGTAGTCAACTCGACAGGGCCGCGGACATTCAGTACTTC; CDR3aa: CASSQLDRAADIQYF
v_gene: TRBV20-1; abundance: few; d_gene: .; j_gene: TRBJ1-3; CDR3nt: TGCAGTGGACAAACTGGAAACACCATATATTTT; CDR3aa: CSGQTGNTIYF
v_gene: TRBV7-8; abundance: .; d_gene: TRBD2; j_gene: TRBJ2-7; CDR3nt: TGTGCCAGCAGCTTCGGACTAGCGGGAGTCAACGAGCAGTACTTC; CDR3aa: CASSFGLAGVNEQYF
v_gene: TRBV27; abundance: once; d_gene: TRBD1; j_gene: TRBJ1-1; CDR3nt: TGTGCCAGCAGTTTATGGGGGACAGGGGGGAACACTGAAGCTTTCTTT; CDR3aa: CASSLWGTGGNTEAFF
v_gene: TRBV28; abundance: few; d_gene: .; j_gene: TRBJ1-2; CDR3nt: TGTGCCAGCAGTTTAAGTAGTGGCCTTTCAGGTGGCTACACCTTC; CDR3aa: CASSLSSGLSGGYTF
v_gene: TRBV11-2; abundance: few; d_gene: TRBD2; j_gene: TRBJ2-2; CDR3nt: TGTGCCAGCAGCTTAGCCCGGACTAGCGGGAGAGCCGGGGAGCTGTTTTTT; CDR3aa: CASSLARTSGRAGELFF
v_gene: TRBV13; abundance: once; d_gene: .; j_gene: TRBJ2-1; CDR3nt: TGTGCCAGCAGCCCAGCCCTAGCGTCTCTCTCCTACAATGAGCAGTTCTTC; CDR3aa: CASSPALASLSYNEQFF
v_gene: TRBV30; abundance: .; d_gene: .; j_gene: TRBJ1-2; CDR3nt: TGTGCCTGGAGTGTACTGGGGAGGTTCTATGGCTACACCTTC; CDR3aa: CAWSVLGRFYGYTF
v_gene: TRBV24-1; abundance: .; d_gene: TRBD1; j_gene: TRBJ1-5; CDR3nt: TGTGCCACGGAAGGGACAGGGGGCAATCAGCCCCAGCATTTT; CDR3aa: CATEGTGGNQPQHF
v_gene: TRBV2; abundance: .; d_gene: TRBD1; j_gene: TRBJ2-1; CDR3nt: TGTGCCAGCAGGGCAGGGGCCGGGACAGGGAACAATGAGCAGTTCTTC; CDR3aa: CASRAGAGTGNNEQFF
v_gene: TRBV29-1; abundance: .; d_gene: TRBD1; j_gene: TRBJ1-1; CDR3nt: TGCAGCGTTGAAGGCCCAGGGGGTCGGTACGTTGAAGCTTTCTTT; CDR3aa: CSVEGPGGRYVEAFF
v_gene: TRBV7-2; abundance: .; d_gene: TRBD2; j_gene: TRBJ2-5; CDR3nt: TGTGCCAGCAGCCTGCAGCGGGGGGACGGGGAGACCCAGTACTTC; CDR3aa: CASSLQRGDGETQYF
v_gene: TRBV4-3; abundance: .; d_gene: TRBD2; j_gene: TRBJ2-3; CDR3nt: TGCGCCAGCAGCTCTAGCGGAGGGGCTACAGATACGCAGTATTTT; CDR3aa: CASSSSGGATDTQYF
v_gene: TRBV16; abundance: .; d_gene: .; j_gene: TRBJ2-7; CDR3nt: TGTGCCAGCAGCCACACTACCGGAAGACCCTACGAGCAGTACTTC; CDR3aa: CASSHTTGRPYEQYF